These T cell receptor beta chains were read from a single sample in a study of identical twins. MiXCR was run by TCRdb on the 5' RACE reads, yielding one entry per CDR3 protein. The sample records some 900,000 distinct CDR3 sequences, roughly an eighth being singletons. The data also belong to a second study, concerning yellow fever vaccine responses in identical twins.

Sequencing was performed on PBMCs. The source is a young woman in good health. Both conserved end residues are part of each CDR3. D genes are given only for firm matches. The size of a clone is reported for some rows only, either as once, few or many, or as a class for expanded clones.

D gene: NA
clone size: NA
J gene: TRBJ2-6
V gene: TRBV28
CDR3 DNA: TGTGCCAGCAGCAGACCGTCCCCTGGGGCCAACGTCCTGACTTTC
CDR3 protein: CASSRPSPGANVLTF

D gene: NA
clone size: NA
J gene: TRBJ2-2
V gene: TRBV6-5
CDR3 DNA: TGTGCCAGCAGTTACGATGGGGCCGGGGAGCTGTTTTTT
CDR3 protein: CASSYDGAGELFF

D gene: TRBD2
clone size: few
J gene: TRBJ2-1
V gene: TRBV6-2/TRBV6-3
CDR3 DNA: TGTGCCAGCAGTTACTCGACGTACCGGCTAGCGGGGTACAATGAGCAGTTCTTC
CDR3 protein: CASSYSTYRLAGYNEQFF

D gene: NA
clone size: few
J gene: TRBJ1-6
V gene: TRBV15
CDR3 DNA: TGTGCCACCAGCAGAGATGGGGCAGGGCCTTCACCCCTCCACTTT
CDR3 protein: CATSRDGAGPSPLHF

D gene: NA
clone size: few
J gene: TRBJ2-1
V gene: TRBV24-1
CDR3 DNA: TGTGCCACCAGTGAACAGAGAGCAGGAGGAAAGTTCTTC
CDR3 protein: CATSEQRAGGKFF

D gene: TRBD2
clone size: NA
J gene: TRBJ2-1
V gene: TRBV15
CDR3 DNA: TGTGCCACCAGTCTTAGCGGGGCCGGCTACAATGAGCAGTTCTTC
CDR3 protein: CATSLSGAGYNEQFF

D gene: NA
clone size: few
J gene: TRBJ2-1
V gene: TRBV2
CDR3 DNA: TGTGCCAGCAGTACCGAAGTATTATACAATGAGCAGTTCTTC
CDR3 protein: CASSTEVLYNEQFF

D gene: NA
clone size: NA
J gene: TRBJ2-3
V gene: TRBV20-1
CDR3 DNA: TGCAGTGCTAGAGTCGGGGGCGTGGTAGATACGCAGTATTTT
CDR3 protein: CSARVGGVVDTQYF

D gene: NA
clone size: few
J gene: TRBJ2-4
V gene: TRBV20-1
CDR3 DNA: TGCAGTGCTAGTGCAGGTGCCCTAGCCAAAAACATTCAGTACTTC
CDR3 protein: CSASAGALAKNIQYF

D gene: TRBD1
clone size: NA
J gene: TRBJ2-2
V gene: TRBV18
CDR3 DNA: TGTGCCAGCTCACCCGGGACAGTGGGCACCGGGGAGCTGTTTTTT
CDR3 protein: CASSPGTVGTGELFF

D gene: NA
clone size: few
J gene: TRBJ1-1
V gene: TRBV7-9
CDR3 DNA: TGTGCCAGCAGCTTAGAGGACACGGGAGCTTTCTTT
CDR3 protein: CASSLEDTGAFF

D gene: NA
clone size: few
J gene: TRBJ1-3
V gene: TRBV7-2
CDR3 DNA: TGTGCCAGCAGCTTATCGACAGACTCTGGAAACACCATATATTTT
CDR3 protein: CASSLSTDSGNTIYF

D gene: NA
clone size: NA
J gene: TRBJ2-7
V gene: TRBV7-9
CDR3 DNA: TGTGCCAGCAGCTTAGAGGGGGGCCCAGGCGAGCAGTACTTC
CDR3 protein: CASSLEGGPGEQYF

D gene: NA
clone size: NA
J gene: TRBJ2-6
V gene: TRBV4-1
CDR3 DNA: TGCGCCAGCAGTAGACTGATACAGGGTTACTCTGGGGCCAACGTCCTGACTTTC
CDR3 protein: CASSRLIQGYSGANVLTF

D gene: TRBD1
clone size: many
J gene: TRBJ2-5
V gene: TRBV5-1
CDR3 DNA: TGCGCCAGCAGCTTGGCCGGGACAGGGGGCGAGAAGACCCAGTACTTC
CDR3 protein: CASSLAGTGGEKTQYF

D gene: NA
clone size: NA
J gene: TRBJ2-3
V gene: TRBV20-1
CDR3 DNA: TGCAGTGGCCGCAAGGGGACCATGGATACGCAGTATTTT
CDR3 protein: CSGRKGTMDTQYF

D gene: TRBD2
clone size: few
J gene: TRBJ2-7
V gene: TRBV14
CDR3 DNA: TGTGCCAGCAGCCAAGATAGGAGGCCAGGGGGACTAGCGGGACCATACTCCCTCTACGAGCAGTACTTC
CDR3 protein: CASSQDRRPGGLAGPYSLYEQYF

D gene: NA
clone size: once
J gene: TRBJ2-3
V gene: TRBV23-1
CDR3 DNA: TGCGCCACCAAACGGCATACGCAGTATTTT
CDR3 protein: CATKRHTQYF

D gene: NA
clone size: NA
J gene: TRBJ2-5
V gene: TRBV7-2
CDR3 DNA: TGTGCCAGCAGCTTAGAAATAGCTGAAGAGACCCAGTACTTC
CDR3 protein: CASSLEIAEETQYF

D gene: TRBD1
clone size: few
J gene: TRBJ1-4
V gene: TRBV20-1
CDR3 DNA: TGCAGTGCTAGAGATACCCGACAGGGGAACGAAAAACTGTTTTTT
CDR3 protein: CSARDTRQGNEKLFF

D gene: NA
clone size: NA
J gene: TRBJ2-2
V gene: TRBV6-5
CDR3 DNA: TGTGCCAGCAGTTACCGACTGAACACCGGGGAGCTGTTTTTT
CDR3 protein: CASSYRLNTGELFF

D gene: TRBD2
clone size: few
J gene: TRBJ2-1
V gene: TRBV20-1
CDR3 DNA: TGCAGTGCTCTAGGGACTAGCGGGGGAATAGGCAATGAGCAGTTCTTC
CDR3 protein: CSALGTSGGIGNEQFF

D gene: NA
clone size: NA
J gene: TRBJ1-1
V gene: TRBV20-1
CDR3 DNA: TGCAGTGCTAGAGCTGGAGTGAACACTGAAGCTTTCTTT
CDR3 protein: CSARAGVNTEAFF

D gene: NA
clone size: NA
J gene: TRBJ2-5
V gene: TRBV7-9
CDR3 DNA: TGTGCCAGCAGCTTAGAGGTCGGCCAGCAAGAGACCCAGTACTTC
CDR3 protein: CASSLEVGQQETQYF

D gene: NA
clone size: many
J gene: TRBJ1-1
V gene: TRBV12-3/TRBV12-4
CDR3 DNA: TGTGCCAGCAGCCCAGATGGACCGCTCCGAGTAGCTTTCTTT
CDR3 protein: CASSPDGPLRVAFF

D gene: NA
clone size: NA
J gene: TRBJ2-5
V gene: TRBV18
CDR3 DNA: TGTGCCAGCTCACCTACCCCCGGGGAGACCCAGTACTTC
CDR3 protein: CASSPTPGETQYF

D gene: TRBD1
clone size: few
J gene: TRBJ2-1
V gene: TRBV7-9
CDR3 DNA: TGTGCCAGCAGCAAACAGGGGGTAGCGTCCTACAATGAGCAGTTCTTC
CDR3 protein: CASSKQGVASYNEQFF

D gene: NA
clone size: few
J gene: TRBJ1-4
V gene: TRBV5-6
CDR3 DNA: TGTGCCAGCAGCTTGTATGGTCGGCAGAATGAAAAACTGTTTTTT
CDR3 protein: CASSLYGRQNEKLFF

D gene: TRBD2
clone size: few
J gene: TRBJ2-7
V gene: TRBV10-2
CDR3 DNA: TGCGCCAGCGGACTAGCGGGAGGGAATGGCGAGCAGTACTTC
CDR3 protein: CASGLAGGNGEQYF

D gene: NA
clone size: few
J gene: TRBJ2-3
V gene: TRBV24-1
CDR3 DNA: TGTGCCACCAGTGATTTTGCGGATGGAGATACGCAGTATTTT
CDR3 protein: CATSDFADGDTQYF

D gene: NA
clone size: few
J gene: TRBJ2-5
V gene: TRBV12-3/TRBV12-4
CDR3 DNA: TGTGCCAGCGGGGGCCTAACACAAGAGACCCAGTACTTC
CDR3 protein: CASGGLTQETQYF

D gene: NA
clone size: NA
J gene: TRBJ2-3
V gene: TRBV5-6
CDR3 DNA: TGTGCCAGCAGCTTGCAAACAGATACGCAGTATTTT
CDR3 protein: CASSLQTDTQYF